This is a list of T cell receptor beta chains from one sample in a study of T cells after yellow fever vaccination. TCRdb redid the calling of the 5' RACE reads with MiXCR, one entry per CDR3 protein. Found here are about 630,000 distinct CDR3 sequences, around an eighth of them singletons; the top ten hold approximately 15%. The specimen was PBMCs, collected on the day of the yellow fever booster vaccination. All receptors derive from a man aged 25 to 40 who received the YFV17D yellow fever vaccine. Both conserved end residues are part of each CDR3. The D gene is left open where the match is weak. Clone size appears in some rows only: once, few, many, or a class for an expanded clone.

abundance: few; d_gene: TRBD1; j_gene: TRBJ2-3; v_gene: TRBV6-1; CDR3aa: CASIGIPGTGDTDTQYF; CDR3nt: TGTGCCAGCATCGGAATTCCCGGGACAGGCGACACAGATACGCAGTATTTT
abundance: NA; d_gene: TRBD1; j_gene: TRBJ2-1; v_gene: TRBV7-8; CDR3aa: CASSLDRGQQFF; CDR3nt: TGTGCCAGCAGCCTCGACAGGGGCCAGCAGTTCTTC
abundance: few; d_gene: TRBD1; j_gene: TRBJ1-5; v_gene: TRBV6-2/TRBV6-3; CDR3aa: CASSYPTGYSNQPQHF; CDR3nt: TGTGCCAGCAGTTACCCGACAGGGTATAGCAATCAGCCCCAGCATTTT
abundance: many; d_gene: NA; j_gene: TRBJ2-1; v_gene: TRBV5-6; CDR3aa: CASSPPEVLPWEQFF; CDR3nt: TGTGCCAGCAGCCCACCCGAGGTCCTTCCTTGGGAGCAGTTCTTC
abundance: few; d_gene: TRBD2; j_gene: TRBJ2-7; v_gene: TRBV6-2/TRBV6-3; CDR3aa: CASSPVGLPPREQYF; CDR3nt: TGTGCCAGCAGCCCCGTGGGACTACCGCCCCGAGAGCAGTACTTC
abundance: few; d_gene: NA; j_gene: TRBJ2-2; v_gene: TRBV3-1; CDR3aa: CASSQAGYTGELFF; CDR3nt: TGTGCCAGCAGCCAAGCGGGTTACACCGGGGAGCTGTTTTTT
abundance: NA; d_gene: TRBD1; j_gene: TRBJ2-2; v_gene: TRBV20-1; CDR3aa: CSATQGYSTGELFF; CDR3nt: TGCAGTGCTACACAGGGGTACAGCACCGGGGAGCTGTTTTTT
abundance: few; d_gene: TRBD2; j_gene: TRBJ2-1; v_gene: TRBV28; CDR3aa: CASSRILTSGRVNEQFF; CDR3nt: TGTGCCAGCAGTCGAATACTGACTAGCGGGAGGGTTAATGAGCAGTTCTTC
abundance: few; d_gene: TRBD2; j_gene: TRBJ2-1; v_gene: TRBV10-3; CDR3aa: CAISDGAGASYNEQFF; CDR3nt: TGTGCCATCAGTGATGGAGCGGGAGCATCCTACAATGAGCAGTTCTTC
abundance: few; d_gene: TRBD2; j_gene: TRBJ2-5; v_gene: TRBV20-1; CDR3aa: CSARRSGETQYF; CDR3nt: TGCAGTGCTAGACGTAGCGGGGAGACCCAGTACTTC
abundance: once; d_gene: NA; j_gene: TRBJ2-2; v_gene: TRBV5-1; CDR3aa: CASNDRSRETGELFF; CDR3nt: TGCGCCAGCAACGATAGATCACGTGAAACCGGGGAGCTGTTTTTT
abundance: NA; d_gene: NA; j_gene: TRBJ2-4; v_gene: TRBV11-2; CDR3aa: CASSTRLNGLDIQYF; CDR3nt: TGTGCCAGCAGCACCAGACTGAACGGTTTGGACATTCAGTACTTC
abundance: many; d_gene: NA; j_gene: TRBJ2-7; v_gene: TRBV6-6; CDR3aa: CASGRESEQYF; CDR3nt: TGTGCCAGCGGTCGAGAAAGCGAGCAGTACTTC
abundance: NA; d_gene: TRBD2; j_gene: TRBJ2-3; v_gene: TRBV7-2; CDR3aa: CASSRASGGTDTQYF; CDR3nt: TGTGCCAGCAGCCGAGCTAGCGGGGGCACAGATACGCAGTATTTT
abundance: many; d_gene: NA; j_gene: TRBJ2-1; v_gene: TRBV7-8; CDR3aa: CASSPAGDEQFF; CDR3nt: TGTGCCAGCAGCCCTGCGGGCGATGAGCAGTTCTTC
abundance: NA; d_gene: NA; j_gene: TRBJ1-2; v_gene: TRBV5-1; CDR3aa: CASKPGLNYGYTF; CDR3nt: TGCGCCAGCAAGCCAGGACTCAACTATGGCTACACCTTC
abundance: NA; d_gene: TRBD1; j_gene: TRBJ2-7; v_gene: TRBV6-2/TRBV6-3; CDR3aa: CASTDRGLHEQYF; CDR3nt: TGTGCCAGCACGGACAGGGGGTTGCACGAGCAGTACTTC
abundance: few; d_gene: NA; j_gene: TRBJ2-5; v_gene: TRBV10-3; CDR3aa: CAISGGRDGETQYF; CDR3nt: TGTGCCATCAGTGGGGGCAGGGATGGAGAGACCCAGTACTTC
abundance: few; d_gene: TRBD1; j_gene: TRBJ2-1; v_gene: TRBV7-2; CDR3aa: CASSQDRNSYNEQFF; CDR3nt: TGTGCCAGCAGCCAGGACAGGAACTCCTACAATGAGCAGTTCTTC
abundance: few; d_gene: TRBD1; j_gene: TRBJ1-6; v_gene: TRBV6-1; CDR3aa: CASSPGTGHSPLHF; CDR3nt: TGTGCCAGCAGTCCCGGGACAGGGCATTCACCCCTCCACTTT
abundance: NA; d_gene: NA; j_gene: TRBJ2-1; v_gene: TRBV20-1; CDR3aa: CSASSQGYEQFF; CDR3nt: TGCAGTGCTAGTTCCCAGGGCTATGAGCAGTTCTTC
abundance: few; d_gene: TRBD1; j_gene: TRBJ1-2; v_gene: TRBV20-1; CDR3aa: CSARGQGGSNYGYTF; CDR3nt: TGCAGTGCTAGGGGACAGGGGGGTTCTAACTATGGCTACACCTTC
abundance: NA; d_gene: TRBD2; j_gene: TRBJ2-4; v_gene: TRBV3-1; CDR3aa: CASSLRGGRASDF; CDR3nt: TGTGCCAGCAGCCTGCGCGGCGGGAGGGCCTCGGACTTC
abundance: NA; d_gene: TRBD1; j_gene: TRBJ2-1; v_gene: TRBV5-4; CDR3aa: CASSPLEQDRDYNEQFF; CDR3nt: TGTGCCAGCAGCCCACTCGAGCAAGACAGGGACTACAATGAGCAGTTCTTC
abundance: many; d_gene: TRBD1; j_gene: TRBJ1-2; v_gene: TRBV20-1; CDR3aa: CSAPTGGDYGYTF; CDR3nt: TGCAGTGCCCCGACAGGGGGCGACTATGGCTACACCTTC